A selection of T cell receptor beta chains follows, all from one sample in a study of blood T cell repertoires in COVID-19. Libraries were prepared by immunoSEQ multiplex PCR; TCRdb keeps only in-frame clonotypes and omits some of them. The sample lists tens of thousands of clones, 75% to 80% occurring once. The sequenced sample consisted of peripheral blood. All receptors come from a man aged 70 or older with COVID-19, enrolled during active disease. Both conserved end residues are part of each CDR3. The D gene is left open where the match is weak. Not all rows give a size; the values are once, few, many and, for expanded clones, a class.

d_call: .; v_call: TRBV15; j_call: TRBJ1-5; clone_size: .; cdr3_aa: CATSRDIDQPQHF; cdr3_nt: TGTGCCACCAGCAGAGATATCGATCAGCCCCAGCATTTT
d_call: .; v_call: TRBV6-8; j_call: TRBJ1-3; clone_size: few; cdr3_aa: CASSLRGDSGNTIYF; cdr3_nt: TGTGCCAGCAGTTTGCGGGGGGACTCTGGAAACACCATATATTTT
d_call: TRBD2; v_call: TRBV18; j_call: TRBJ2-7; clone_size: .; cdr3_aa: CASSPAGEEDEQYF; cdr3_nt: TGTGCCAGCTCACCAGCGGGAGAGGAGGACGAGCAGTACTTC
d_call: .; v_call: TRBV12-5; j_call: TRBJ1-1; clone_size: .; cdr3_aa: CASGLVLSVGGTEAFF; cdr3_nt: TGTGCTAGTGGTTTGGTATTGTCGGTAGGGGGCACTGAAGCTTTCTTT
d_call: TRBD2; v_call: TRBV20-1; j_call: TRBJ2-7; clone_size: .; cdr3_aa: CSASRASGLYYEQYF; cdr3_nt: TGCAGTGCTAGTCGGGCTAGCGGGCTTTACTACGAGCAGTACTTC
d_call: .; v_call: TRBV7-9; j_call: TRBJ2-7; clone_size: few; cdr3_aa: CASSTPREASYEQYF; cdr3_nt: TGTGCCAGCAGCACCCCGCGGGAAGCCTCCTACGAGCAGTACTTC
d_call: .; v_call: TRBV9; j_call: TRBJ2-3; clone_size: .; cdr3_aa: CASSVGPGYTDTQYF; cdr3_nt: TGTGCCAGCAGCGTAGGTCCGGGATACACAGATACGCAGTATTTT
d_call: .; v_call: TRBV27; j_call: TRBJ1-1; clone_size: .; cdr3_aa: CASSSVNTEAFF; cdr3_nt: TGTGCCAGCAGTTCGGTGAACACTGAAGCTTTCTTT
d_call: TRBD2; v_call: TRBV9; j_call: TRBJ2-3; clone_size: .; cdr3_aa: CASSATSGRDTQYF; cdr3_nt: TGTGCCAGCAGCGCGACTAGCGGGAGAGATACGCAGTATTTT
d_call: .; v_call: TRBV4-3; j_call: TRBJ2-3; clone_size: once; cdr3_aa: CASSSHSQDTQYF; cdr3_nt: TGCGCCAGCAGCTCACATAGCCAGGATACGCAGTATTTT
d_call: TRBD2; v_call: TRBV28; j_call: TRBJ2-2; clone_size: .; cdr3_aa: CASRGLAGGETGELFF; cdr3_nt: TGTGCCAGCAGAGGACTAGCGGGAGGTGAAACCGGGGAGCTGTTTTTT
d_call: TRBD1; v_call: TRBV5-1; j_call: TRBJ1-2; clone_size: .; cdr3_aa: CASSSRGAANYGYTF; cdr3_nt: TGCGCCAGCAGCTCCAGGGGGGCTGCTAACTATGGCTACACCTTC
d_call: TRBD1; v_call: TRBV6-5; j_call: TRBJ1-1; clone_size: .; cdr3_aa: CASQDMKGGYSEAFF; cdr3_nt: TGTGCCAGCCAAGATATGAAAGGGGGCTATTCTGAAGCTTTCTTT
d_call: .; v_call: TRBV30; j_call: TRBJ1-4; clone_size: few; cdr3_aa: CAWGYQEKLFF; cdr3_nt: TGTGCCTGGGGTTACCAGGAAAAACTGTTTTTT
d_call: .; v_call: TRBV24-1; j_call: TRBJ2-1; clone_size: .; cdr3_aa: CATSDLVRDNEQFF; cdr3_nt: TGTGCCACCAGTGATTTGGTGCGGGACAATGAGCAGTTCTTC
d_call: TRBD2; v_call: TRBV11-2; j_call: TRBJ2-7; clone_size: .; cdr3_aa: CASSRGLAAYEQYF; cdr3_nt: TGTGCCAGCAGCCGAGGACTAGCGGCTTACGAGCAGTACTTC
d_call: .; v_call: TRBV6-5; j_call: TRBJ1-5; clone_size: .; cdr3_aa: CASFAPGNQPQHF; cdr3_nt: TGTGCCTCCTTCGCCCCCGGGAATCAGCCCCAGCATTTT
d_call: .; v_call: TRBV19; j_call: TRBJ1-1; clone_size: .; cdr3_aa: CASIREDTEAFF; cdr3_nt: TGTGCCAGTATCCGAGAGGACACTGAAGCTTTCTTT
d_call: TRBD1; v_call: TRBV9; j_call: TRBJ1-2; clone_size: few; cdr3_aa: CASSGRTSGQTNYGYTF; cdr3_nt: TGTGCCAGCAGCGGACGCACCTCGGGACAGACTAACTATGGCTACACCTTC
d_call: .; v_call: TRBV30; j_call: TRBJ2-1; clone_size: .; cdr3_aa: CAFSVNEQFF; cdr3_nt: TGTGCCTTTAGCGTCAATGAGCAGTTCTTC
d_call: .; v_call: TRBV7-8; j_call: TRBJ2-3; clone_size: few; cdr3_aa: CASSAKTSPSTDTQYF; cdr3_nt: TGTGCCAGCAGCGCCAAGACTAGTCCTAGCACAGATACGCAGTATTTT
d_call: TRBD2; v_call: TRBV7-3; j_call: TRBJ2-1; clone_size: once; cdr3_aa: CASSVTSDYNEQFF; cdr3_nt: TGTGCCAGCAGCGTCACTAGCGACTACAATGAGCAGTTCTTC
d_call: TRBD1; v_call: TRBV5-8; j_call: TRBJ1-2; clone_size: .; cdr3_aa: CASSLEGARGYTF; cdr3_nt: TGTGCCAGCAGCTTGGAGGGGGCGCGTGGCTACACCTTC
d_call: TRBD1; v_call: TRBV30; j_call: TRBJ2-4; clone_size: .; cdr3_aa: CAWRGGGQGKNIQYF; cdr3_nt: TGTGCCTGGAGAGGCGGAGGACAGGGGAAAAACATTCAGTACTTC
d_call: TRBD1; v_call: TRBV19; j_call: TRBJ1-2; clone_size: .; cdr3_aa: CASSIKDRDPYHGYTF; cdr3_nt: TGTGCCAGTAGTATCAAGGACAGGGATCCCTACCATGGCTACACCTTC
d_call: .; v_call: TRBV7-3; j_call: TRBJ1-1; clone_size: .; cdr3_aa: CASSLGAVNTEAFF; cdr3_nt: TGTGCCAGCAGCTTAGGTGCAGTGAACACTGAAGCTTTCTTT
d_call: TRBD1; v_call: TRBV5-5; j_call: TRBJ1-3; clone_size: .; cdr3_aa: CASSRDRNSGNTIYF; cdr3_nt: TGTGCCAGCAGCAGGGACAGGAACTCTGGAAACACCATATATTTT
d_call: TRBD1; v_call: TRBV5-1; j_call: TRBJ2-1; clone_size: few; cdr3_aa: CASSPGTGNLNEQFF; cdr3_nt: TGCGCCAGCAGCCCCGGGACAGGGAACCTCAATGAGCAGTTCTTC
d_call: TRBD1; v_call: TRBV28; j_call: TRBJ2-7; clone_size: .; cdr3_aa: CASSGTGTALYEQYF; cdr3_nt: TGTGCCAGCAGTGGCACCGGGACAGCCCTCTACGAGCAGTACTTC
d_call: .; v_call: TRBV2; j_call: TRBJ2-7; clone_size: .; cdr3_aa: CASSLGLMTYEQYF; cdr3_nt: TGTGCCAGCAGCCTGGGACTGATGACCTACGAGCAGTACTTC
d_call: .; v_call: TRBV2; j_call: TRBJ1-1; clone_size: .; cdr3_aa: CATSRENTEAFF; cdr3_nt: TGTGCCACCAGCAGGGAGAACACTGAAGCTTTCTTT
d_call: TRBD1; v_call: TRBV29-1; j_call: TRBJ2-1; clone_size: .; cdr3_aa: CSAGQGPYNEQFF; cdr3_nt: TGCAGCGCCGGACAGGGTCCCTACAATGAGCAGTTCTTC
d_call: .; v_call: TRBV6-2/TRBV6-3; j_call: TRBJ2-2; clone_size: .; cdr3_aa: CASSQRQTGELFF; cdr3_nt: TGTGCCAGCAGCCAGCGCCAGACCGGGGAGCTGTTTTTT
d_call: TRBD1; v_call: TRBV19; j_call: TRBJ1-2; clone_size: .; cdr3_aa: CASSIGTGYNYGYTF; cdr3_nt: TGTGCCAGTAGTATCGGGACAGGATATAACTATGGCTACACCTTC
d_call: TRBD2; v_call: TRBV27; j_call: TRBJ2-4; clone_size: .; cdr3_aa: CASSLKPASGRVSNIQYF; cdr3_nt: TGTGCCAGCAGTTTGAAGCCCGCTAGCGGGAGGGTGTCAAACATTCAGTACTTC
d_call: TRBD2; v_call: TRBV9; j_call: TRBJ2-7; clone_size: .; cdr3_aa: CASSVEASGGTREQYF; cdr3_nt: TGTGCCAGCAGCGTAGAGGCTAGCGGGGGTACGAGGGAGCAGTACTTC
d_call: TRBD1; v_call: TRBV29-1; j_call: TRBJ2-7; clone_size: few; cdr3_aa: CSVSRPGTGYYEQYF; cdr3_nt: TGCAGCGTCTCCCGCCCGGGGACAGGGTATTACGAGCAGTACTTC
d_call: .; v_call: TRBV15; j_call: TRBJ1-4; clone_size: few; cdr3_aa: CATSRDWQINEKLFF; cdr3_nt: TGTGCCACCAGCAGAGATTGGCAGATTAATGAAAAACTGTTTTTT
d_call: .; v_call: TRBV28; j_call: TRBJ1-2; clone_size: once; cdr3_aa: CASSLRDGYTF; cdr3_nt: TGTGCCAGCAGTTTGAGGGATGGCTACACCTTC
d_call: TRBD2; v_call: TRBV18; j_call: TRBJ2-7; clone_size: .; cdr3_aa: CASSLTSGRGYEQYF; cdr3_nt: TGTGCCAGCTCACTGACTAGCGGGAGGGGCTACGAGCAGTACTTC
d_call: .; v_call: TRBV6-2/TRBV6-3; j_call: TRBJ1-2; clone_size: few; cdr3_aa: CASSAQIRYGYTF; cdr3_nt: TGTGCCAGCAGTGCACAAATACGCTATGGCTACACCTTC
d_call: TRBD1; v_call: TRBV27; j_call: TRBJ1-6; clone_size: .; cdr3_aa: CASNLEGAPYNSPLHF; cdr3_nt: TGTGCCAGCAACTTAGAGGGGGCGCCTTATAATTCACCCCTCCACTTT
d_call: .; v_call: TRBV6-1; j_call: TRBJ2-7; clone_size: .; cdr3_aa: CASSEGVVRAAYEQYF; cdr3_nt: TGTGCCAGCAGTGAAGGGGTAGTACGAGCGGCCTACGAGCAGTACTTC
d_call: .; v_call: TRBV28; j_call: TRBJ2-3; clone_size: .; cdr3_aa: CASMTIGEATDTQYF; cdr3_nt: TGTGCCAGCATGACTATAGGGGAGGCCACAGATACGCAGTATTTT
d_call: .; v_call: TRBV27; j_call: TRBJ2-2; clone_size: few; cdr3_aa: CASSPLKSSGYTGELFF; cdr3_nt: TGTGCCAGCAGTCCTTTAAAAAGCTCAGGGTACACCGGGGAGCTGTTTTTT
d_call: TRBD2; v_call: TRBV27; j_call: TRBJ2-7; clone_size: .; cdr3_aa: CASSFKGRGEIYEQYF; cdr3_nt: TGTGCCAGCAGTTTCAAGGGGCGGGGGGAAATCTACGAGCAGTACTTC
d_call: .; v_call: TRBV3-1/TRBV3-2; j_call: TRBJ2-7; clone_size: few; cdr3_aa: CASSQTGSYEQYF; cdr3_nt: TGTGCCAGCAGCCAAACAGGCTCCTACGAGCAGTACTTC
d_call: .; v_call: TRBV6-6; j_call: TRBJ2-5; clone_size: .; cdr3_aa: CASSYGGPRETQYF; cdr3_nt: TGTGCCAGCAGTTACGGAGGGCCCAGGGAGACCCAGTACTTC
d_call: TRBD1; v_call: TRBV5-1; j_call: TRBJ2-1; clone_size: .; cdr3_aa: CASSTGQGGVDEQFF; cdr3_nt: TGCGCCAGCAGCACCGGACAGGGCGGTGTGGATGAGCAGTTCTTC
d_call: .; v_call: TRBV10-3; j_call: TRBJ2-1; clone_size: .; cdr3_aa: CAISERDTEQFF; cdr3_nt: TGTGCCATCAGTGAGAGGGACACTGAGCAGTTCTTC
d_call: .; v_call: TRBV28; j_call: TRBJ2-1; clone_size: .; cdr3_aa: CASSSDSNEQFF; cdr3_nt: TGTGCCAGCAGTTCAGACAGCAATGAGCAGTTCTTC
d_call: .; v_call: TRBV11-2; j_call: TRBJ2-2; clone_size: .; cdr3_aa: CASSPRTVTGELFF; cdr3_nt: TGTGCCAGCAGCCCCAGGACAGTCACCGGGGAGCTGTTTTTT
d_call: .; v_call: TRBV3-1/TRBV3-2; j_call: TRBJ2-1; clone_size: .; cdr3_aa: CASSQEGGPAAPFF; cdr3_nt: TGTGCCAGCAGCCAAGAAGGGGGACCCGCGGCCCCGTTCTTC